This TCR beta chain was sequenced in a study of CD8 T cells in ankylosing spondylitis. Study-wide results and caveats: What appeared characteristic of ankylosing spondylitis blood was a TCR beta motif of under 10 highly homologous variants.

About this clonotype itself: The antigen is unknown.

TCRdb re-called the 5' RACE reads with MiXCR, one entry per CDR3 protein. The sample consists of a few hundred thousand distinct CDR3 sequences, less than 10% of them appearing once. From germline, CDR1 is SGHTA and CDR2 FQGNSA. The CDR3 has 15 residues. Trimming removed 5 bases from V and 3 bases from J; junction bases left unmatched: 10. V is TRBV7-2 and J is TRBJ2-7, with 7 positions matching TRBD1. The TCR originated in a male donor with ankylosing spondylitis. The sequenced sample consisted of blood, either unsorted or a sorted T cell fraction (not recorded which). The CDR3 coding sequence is TGTGCCAGCAGCCAAGGACAGGCAGAAAACTACGAGCAGTACTTC. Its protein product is CASSQGQAENYEQYF.